This TCR beta chain was recorded in a study of PD-L1 blockade in urothelial cancer. Study in general: Analyses used blood from 3 weeks (second dose) and 6 weeks after treatment start.

Only in-frame clones appear in the TCRdb table, and some are missing; sequencing was by immunoSEQ multiplex PCR. This table holds more than 45,000 clones, roughly 80% found once. Per the germline V gene, CDR1 is SNHLY and CDR2 is FYNNEI. There are 14 residues in the CDR3. Trimming cost V 3 bases and J 4 bases, with 12 bases left between them. Time point defined: peripheral blood 6 weeks after treatment start. This rearrangement joins TRBV2 to TRBJ1-2; no firm D call. This sample comprised PBMCs, obtained around atezolizumab (anti-PD-L1) treatment. This receptor was identified in a man aged 65 to 85 with urothelial cancer. The CDR3 loop reads CASSDVRRSYGYTF. As DNA, the CDR3 is TGTGCCAGCAGTGACGTCAGGAGGAGCTATGGCTACACCTTC.